This entry concerns a single TCR beta chain. These data come from a study of blood T cell repertoires in COVID-19. The CDR3 totals 16 residues. The V gene's germline CDR1 is SGHRS and CDR2 YFSETQ. Trimming took 3 bases from V and 6 from J; bases not matched to a gene: 10. Authors' processing steps: Estimates of nucleated cell counts were drawn from the amplification of reference gene primers. Libraries were prepared by immunoSEQ multiplex PCR; TCRdb keeps only in-frame clonotypes and omits some of them. That table supplies the V and J calls and clone size; D and trimming were determined from the DNA. This table holds roughly 260,000 clones, around 85% found once.

The sequencing sample was made of PBMCs or T cells enriched from blood (not recorded which). The sequence was collected from a woman in her fifties or sixties who had recovered from COVID-19. The chain uses TRBV5-1 and TRBJ1-2; 11 bases map to TRBD1. The CDR3 nucleotides are TGCGCCAGCAGCTCAGCTGGACAGGGGGCAGCACATGGCTACACCTTC. Residues: CASSSAGQGAAHGYTF.